Following are 8 T cell receptor beta chains from one sample sequenced in a study of T cell responses to AZD1222 COVID-19 vaccine. Assay used: immunoSEQ multiplex PCR; TCRdb lists only in-frame clones, some missing. The sample has roughly 200,000 clones; approximately 94% are singletons. The sample was peripheral blood, taken 28 days after the second dose of the MenACWY control vaccine. The receptors here all came from an adult who received the MenACWY meningococcal vaccine as a control.

The chain couples TRBV4-2 to TRBJ1-2; D is uncertain. The length of the CDR3 is 15 residues. V lost 2 bases, J lost 1 base, and 11 bases lay in between. Germline-derived CDR1 and CDR2 are LGHNA and YNFKEQ. The CDR3 bases are TGTGCCAGCAGCCAATCGGGTGCGGTTAACTATGGCTACACCTTC. It is translated as CASSQSGAVNYGYTF.

The V call is TRBV2, the J call TRBJ1-4, with 7 bases lining up with TRBD1. Germline V gene lookup returns CDR1 SNHLY and CDR2 FYNNEI. V gave up 8 bases and J gave up 1 base; unmatched junction bases: 7. This CDR3 is built from 15 residues. CDR3 in DNA: TGTGCCAGCGGCAGACAGGGAAGAACTAATGAAAAACTGTTTTTT. This codes for CASGRQGRTNEKLFF.

To note about this clone: Other nucleotide sequences from this sample produce the same CDR3. V usage is TRBV4-1 and J usage is TRBJ2-7; tentative D call: TRBD1 (6 bases). Between the trimmed V and J ends, which lost 0 bases and 0 bases, there was a span of 6 bases. The CDR3 has 14 residues. The germline CDR1 and CDR2 sequences are MGHRA and YSYEKL. Here the CDR3 DNA reads TGCGCCAGCAGCCAAGAAGGGGGCTCCTACGAGCAGTACTTC. Translating gives CASSQEGGSYEQYF.

The V call is TRBV19, the J call TRBJ2-6; D is possibly TRBD1 or TRBD2 (6 bases each). The germline gives CDR1 LNHDA, CDR2 SQIVND (reference sequence). The V and J ends lost 6 bases and 0 bases respectively, with 15 bases between them. The CDR3 length is 17 residues. CDR3 DNA: TGTGCCAGTAGAGCCCCCAGGGGACTCTCTGGGGCCAACGTCCTGACTTTC. Its protein product is CASRAPRGLSGANVLTF.

The J gene is TRBJ2-7, the V gene TRBV3-1 (or the pseudogene TRBV3-2); 9 bases agree with TRBD2. The CDR3 loop spans 15 amino acids. The germline V gene has CDR1 LGHDT and CDR2 YNNKEL (reference sequence). The V gene end was trimmed by 5 bases and the J gene end by 4 bases; junction bases not matched to a gene: 9. The CDR3 protein is CASSYGGGAYYEQYF. CDR3 bases: TGTGCCAGCAGCTACGGCGGGGGGGCCTATTACGAGCAGTACTTC.

The chain employs TRBV4-1 and TRBJ1-4; 8 bases are shared with TRBD1. Germline assignment: CDR1 MGHRA and CDR2 YSYEKL. Trimming took 5 bases from V and 8 from J; bases not matched to a gene: 16. This CDR3 has 17 amino acids. CDR3: CASSVSPYKGQAEKLFF. The CDR3 nucleotides read TGCGCCAGCAGCGTATCCCCGTATAAGGGACAGGCGGAAAAACTGTTTTTT.

The rearrangement links TRBV19 to TRBJ1-1; 7 bases align to TRBD1. CDR3 length: 15 residues. V was pared by 5 bases and J by 0 bases, with 6 bases of the junction left unmatched. Germline V gene lookup returns CDR1 LNHDA and CDR2 SQIVND (reference sequence). The CDR3 sequence: CASSLLQGMNTEAFF. The CDR3 nucleotides are TGTGCCAGTAGTCTCCTACAGGGGATGAACACTGAAGCTTTCTTT.

This chain links TRBV10-2 with TRBJ2-3; D is possibly TRBD1 or TRBD2 (6 bases each). Germline CDR1 WSHSY, CDR2 SAAADI. V was shortened by 8 bases and J by 5 bases, with 14 bases between the two germline ends. The CDR3 is made up of 13 amino acids. The CDR3 reads CASRFGGQDTQYF. Written as DNA, the CDR3 is TGCGCCAGCCGTTTCGGGGGACAAGATACGCAGTATTTT.